The 2 T cell receptor beta chains presented below share a single source sample, sequenced in a study of cytomegalovirus exposure and HLA in healthy donors. The PCR was carried out with 60 Vbeta primers and 13 Jbeta primers. Measured with immunoSEQ multiplex PCR; TCRdb has only the in-frame clones, and not every one. The sample records roughly 100,000 clones, 13% to 15% being singletons. The sequenced sample consisted of PBMCs. All receptors come from a female donor in good health and CMV-seronegative.

The table lists this clone with a few counts. The V call is TRBV19, the J call TRBJ2-3; D perhaps matches TRBD2 (5 bases). This CDR3 contains 14 residues. CDR1 is LNHDA, CDR2 SQIVND, per germline (reference sequence). V shed 2 bases and J shed 6 bases, with 12 bases lying between them. The CDR3 DNA sequence: TGTGCCAGTAGTATACTAAGCGGCTTCGATACGCAGTATTTT. Translated, it gives CASSILSGFDTQYF. Drawing the rest from reference TRBV19 and TRBJ2-3, the complete variable domain is DGGITQSPKYLFRKEGQNVTLSCEQNLNHDAMYWYRQDPGQGLRLIYYSQIVNDFQKGDIAEGYSVSREKKESFPLTVTSAQKNPTAFYLCASSILSGFDTQYFGPGTRLTVL.

The V gene is TRBV4-3, the J gene TRBJ2-3; TRBD1 aligns across 9 bases. Unmatched junction bases numbered 12, after V lost 3 bases and J lost 5 bases. The CDR3 sequence is 17 residues long. Germline CDR1 and CDR2: LGHNA and YSLEER. The DNA of the CDR3 is TGCGCCAGCAGCCAGGCCTTCCGGGACAGGGAGAAAGATACGCAGTATTTT. This sequence encodes CASSQAFRDREKDTQYF.